These 9 T cell receptor beta chains were sequenced from one sample in a study of blood T cells in healthy people across ages. For the second PCR, which ran for 7 to 11 cycles, a sample-barcoded 5' primer and a J-beta primer mix were used. TCRdb itself ran the 5' RACE reads through MiXCR, one entry per CDR3 protein. The table shows roughly 1,100,000 distinct CDR3 sequences, with approximately 25% occurring only once. This sample also appeared in a second study, on T cells of mothers and their children.

Input material: blood. These receptors originate from a girl aged 2 to 9 in good health.

The chain links TRBV12-3 or TRBV12-4 to TRBJ2-5; 7 positions agree with TRBD2. The J call could be wrong; TRBJ2-7 is a better fit for the DNA end. The CDR3 totals 12 residues. CDR3 DNA sequence: TGTGCCAGCAGCCGGGACTACCACGAGCAGTACTTC. Protein product: CASSRDYHEQYF.

The gene calls are TRBV4-3 and TRBJ1-1, with 7 positions matching TRBD1. Unmatched junction bases numbered 17, after V lost 1 base and J lost 6 bases. This CDR3 is built from 18 residues. Germline CDR1 and CDR2: LGHNA and YSLEER. CDR3 DNA: TGCGCCAGCAGCCAAGCAAGACAGGGTGGTCGAACGGTCGCTGAAGCTTTCTTT. This encodes CASSQARQGGRTVAEAFF.

This clonotype showed up just a few times. The V call is TRBV6-1, the J call TRBJ2-5; 8 bases line up with TRBD1. Trimming took 4 bases from V and 4 from J; bases not matched to a gene: 8. Germline CDR1 and CDR2: MNHNS and SASEGT. The CDR3 has 15 amino acids. CDR3 sequence (DNA): TGTGCCAGCAGTGGTGGACAGGGTACGGTAGAGACCCAGTACTTC. Amino acid sequence: CASSGGQGTVETQYF.

Comment on this clonotype: Relative to the germline gene, one junction end is altered; a read error may explain this. This sequence joins TRBV14 and TRBJ2-1, with D unclear. The germline V gene encodes CDR1 SGHDN and CDR2 FVKESK. The CDR3 runs 13 residues. The CDR3 region is CASSQEPNNEQSF. The CDR3 coding sequence is TGTGCCAGCAGCCAAGAACCGAACAATGAGCAGTCCTTC.

In its sample, this clonotype was seen a few times. The chain uses TRBV3-1 and TRBJ2-4, with unresolved D. Trimming cost V 0 bases and J 0 bases, with 6 bases left between them. The CDR3 runs to 15 residues. The germline V gene has CDR1 LGHDT and CDR2 YNNKEL (reference sequence). CDR3 coding DNA: TGTGCCAGCAGCCAAGAATTCCTAGCCAAAAACATTCAGTACTTC. Protein sequence: CASSQEFLAKNIQYF.

This clonotype was seen a handful of times. V gene TRBV20-1 combines with J gene TRBJ1-2; maybe TRBD1 (5 bases). V was clipped by 3 bases and J by 8 bases, with 16 bases between them. CDR1 and CDR2 from the germline V gene are DFQATT and SNEGSKA (reference sequence). The CDR3 length is 13 residues. CDR3: CSASDSGSMGYTF. The CDR3 DNA reads TGCAGTGCTAGTGACTCAGGGTCTATGGGCTACACCTTC.

This clonotype has a handful of counts. This chain joins TRBV28 and TRBJ2-3; D remains unclear. Germline values: CDR1 MDHEN, CDR2 SYDVKM. This CDR3 has 15 amino acids. Trimming left V 3 bases short and J 2 bases short, with 12 bases between. CDR3 coding DNA: TGTGCCAGCAGTTTTATCCACCCTACCACAGATACGCAGTATTTT. The encoded protein is CASSFIHPTTDTQYF.

This clonotype was detected a few times. V and J are TRBV20-1 and TRBJ2-4, with TRBD2 as a possible D gene (6 bases). CDR1 is DFQATT, CDR2 SNEGSKA, per germline (reference sequence). This CDR3 contains 14 residues. Trimming left V 8 bases short and J 8 bases short, with 22 bases between. The CDR3 DNA sequence: TGCAGTACTGACCTGGGGCGGGAAGCGGACATTCAGTACTTC. Protein product: CSTDLGREADIQYF.

The gene calls are TRBV2 and TRBJ1-4; D is possibly TRBD1 (5 bases). V dropped 5 bases and J dropped 5 bases, with 9 bases sitting between them. CDR1 is SNHLY and CDR2 is FYNNEI in the germline V gene. The CDR3 totals 13 residues. DNA for the CDR3: TGTGCCAGCAGTCGAGACAGAAATGAAAAACTGTTTTTT. This codes for CASSRDRNEKLFF. Using reference TRBV2 and TRBJ1-4 for the parts outside the CDR3, the full variable domain is EPEVTQTPSHQVTQMGQEVILRCVPISNHLYFYWYRQILGQKVEFLVSFYNNEISEKSEIFDDQFSVERPDGSNFTLKIRSTKLEDSAMYFCASSRDRNEKLFFGSGTQLSVL.